This entry concerns a single T cell receptor (delta chain). What it binds is not known. This CDR3 contains 16 residues. CDR1 and CDR2 (germline): TSWWSYY, QGS. The V gene lost 0 bases and the J gene lost 1 base, with 12 bases spanning the gap. Extracted RNA was reverse transcribed into cDNA. Multiplex PCR used pooled V-gene forward primers and a constant-region reverse primer to amplify CDR3s. TCRdb re-called clones from the multiplex PCR reads via CATT. The sample records under 85,000 delta-chain clones, about 38% being singletons. The sample comes from a study of Vδ1+ human thymocytes. Broader study findings: TRG sequences recurred across donors, whereas TRD sequences stayed essentially private. Unexpected Vdelta2 sequences could cause misinterpretation of bulk repertoire data. Highly polyclonal TRG and TRD repertoires with Gaussian CDR3 length distributions appeared in thymus. Unlike peripheral blood Vdelta1+ controls, thymic delta-chain sequences included around 18% Vdelta2 and few Vdelta3.

After alphabeta T cell depletion, CD3+ Vdelta1+ Vdelta2- thymocytes were sorted. The V gene is TRDV1, the J gene TRDJ1, with D unclear. Sequenced material: Vdelta1+ gamma-delta thymocytes from the thymus. Noted subset: FACS-sorted CD3+ TCRalphabeta- TCRVdelta1+ TCRVdelta2- thymocytes. The sequence was collected from a boy under two years old who had congenital heart surgery. CDR3 sequence (DNA): TGTGCTCTTGGGGAACTTCATGGAGGGAGCACCGATAAACTCATCTTT. Translating gives CALGELHGGSTDKLIF.